Sequencing of this TCR beta chain was carried out in a study of cytomegalovirus exposure and HLA in healthy donors. Although they were nominally healthy when sampled, donors likely had unrecorded immune exposures. Germline V gene lookup returns CDR1 SGHRS and CDR2 YFSETQ. There are 13 residues in the CDR3. Trimming took 4 bases from V and 8 from J, leaving 15 bases between them. This clone was recorded once. PCR was performed using 60 Vbeta and 13 Jbeta primers. This table comes from immunoSEQ multiplex PCR, and its TCRdb copy is limited to in-frame clones, with some not included. The sample has around 170,000 clones; roughly 76% are singletons.

Sequencing input: PBMCs. The chain recombines TRBV5-1 with TRBJ1-2; D might be TRBD1 (5 bases). The sequence was obtained from a man in his forties in good health and CMV-seropositive. The chain's CDR3 is CASSPRRGDGYTF. CDR3 DNA: TGCGCCAGCAGCCCGCGAAGGGGCGACGGCTACACCTTC.